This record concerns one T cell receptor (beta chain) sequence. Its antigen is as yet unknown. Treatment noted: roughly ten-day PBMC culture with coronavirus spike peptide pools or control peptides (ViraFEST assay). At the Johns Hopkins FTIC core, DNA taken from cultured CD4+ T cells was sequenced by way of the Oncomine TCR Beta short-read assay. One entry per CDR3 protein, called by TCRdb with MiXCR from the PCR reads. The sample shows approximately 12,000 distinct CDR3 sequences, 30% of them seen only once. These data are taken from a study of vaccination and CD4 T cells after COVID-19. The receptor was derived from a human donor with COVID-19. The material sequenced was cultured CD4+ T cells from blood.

The chain's CDR3 is CASSHRLATSTDTQYF. CDR3 coding DNA: TGTGCCAGCAGTCATAGACTAGCGACTAGCACAGATACGCAGTATTTT. The chain carries TRBV6-2 or TRBV6-3 and TRBJ2-3; 8 bases are a match to TRBD2. CDR1 MNHEY and CDR2 SVGEGT come from the germline V gene. CDR3 length: 16 residues. The V segment lost 5 bases and the J segment 0 bases; nucleotides outside the gene matches: 7.